The entry below describes one T cell receptor (beta chain). Its antigen is as yet unknown. Sample time point: patch test 1, 2 weeks after DPC sensitization. Treatment described: therapeutic diphenylcyclopropenone sensitization with weekly scalp DPC. Each patch test followed a blood draw. The donor pool consisted of alopecia patients aged 18 to 70 years, considered suitable for DPC. The sample comes from a study of human T cells and chemical hapten exposure. CDR3 length: 15 amino acids. V dropped 4 bases and J dropped 4; count of bases not matched to a gene: 7. Germline V lookup: CDR1 SGHKS, CDR2 YYEKEE (reference sequence). Individual cDNA molecules each carried unique molecular identifiers attached by the library. MiXCR, applied by TCRdb to the RACE reads, yields one record per CDR3 protein. The sample holds some 170,000 distinct CDR3 sequences, 20% to 25% seen once. General study results and limits: TCRs whose frequency exceeded 1 in 1000 remained the same following DPC sensitization.

The source was whole blood, collected in connection with sensitization to the hapten diphenylcyclopropenone (DPC). The chain employs TRBV5-5 and TRBJ2-3; TRBD2 matches at 9 bases. The sequence came from a woman in her forties or fifties with alopecia areata. Some clones in this sample may be carry-over from other donors' samples. The CDR3 here is CASSHGGREADTQYF. In DNA form, the CDR3 reads TGTGCCAGCAGCCATGGCGGGAGGGAGGCAGATACGCAGTATTTT.